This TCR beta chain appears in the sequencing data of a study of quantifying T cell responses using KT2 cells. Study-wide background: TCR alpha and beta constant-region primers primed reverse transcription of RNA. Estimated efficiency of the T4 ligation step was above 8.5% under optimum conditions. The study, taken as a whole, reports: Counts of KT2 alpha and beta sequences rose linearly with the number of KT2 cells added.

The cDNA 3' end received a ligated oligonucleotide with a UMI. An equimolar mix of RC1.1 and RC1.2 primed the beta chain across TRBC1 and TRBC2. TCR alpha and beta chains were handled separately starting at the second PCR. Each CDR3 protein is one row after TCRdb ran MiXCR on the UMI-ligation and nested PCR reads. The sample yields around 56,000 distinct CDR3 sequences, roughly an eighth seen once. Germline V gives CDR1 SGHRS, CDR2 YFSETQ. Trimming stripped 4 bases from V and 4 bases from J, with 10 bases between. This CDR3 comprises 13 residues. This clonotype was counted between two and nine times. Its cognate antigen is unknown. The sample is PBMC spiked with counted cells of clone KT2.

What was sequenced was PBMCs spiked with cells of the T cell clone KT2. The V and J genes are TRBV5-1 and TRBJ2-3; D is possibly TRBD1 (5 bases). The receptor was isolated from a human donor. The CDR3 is CASSEPGSDTQYF. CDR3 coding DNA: TGCGCCAGCAGCGAACCAGGGTCAGATACGCAGTATTTT.